The 10 T cell receptor beta chains presented below share a single source sample, sequenced in a study of cytomegalovirus exposure and HLA in healthy donors (dated by TCRdb to the late 2010s). Libraries were built with the immunoSEQ multiplex PCR assay. The multiplex PCR relied on a mix of 60 forward primers for TCR Vbeta segments and 13 reverse primers for TCR Jbeta segments. TCRdb re-hosts the immuneACCESS table, in-frame sequences only. Its copies lack some clones; in the studies checked, an unresolved V gene accounts for under half of them, and the cause for the rest is not known. In all, the sample holds almost 200,000 clones, and about 85% of those were seen once. About 0.36% of the sample goes to the ten largest clones. Sequenced input: PBMCs. Every receptor here comes from a male donor in good health and CMV-seropositive.

This clone was picked up one time. The chain joins TRBV14 to TRBJ1-2; unclear D gene. The CDR3 spans 15 residues. From germline, CDR1 is SGHDN and CDR2 FVKESK. Trimming shortened V by 0 bases and J by 4 bases, and 12 bases separated the two germline ends. CDR3 DNA: TGTGCCAGCAGCCAAGATCAGCGAAGTACCTATGGCTACACCTTC. It specifies CASSQDQRSTYGYTF.

V usage is TRBV7-3 and J usage is TRBJ2-3, with 7 bases lining up with TRBD2. CDR1 SGHTA and CDR2 FQGTGA come from the germline V gene. With 2 bases clipped from V and 2 bases from J, the junction kept 4 bases outside the gene matches. CDR3 size: 15 residues. The CDR3, as DNA: TGTGCCAGCAGCTTAGGGGGAGGGGCCACAGATACGCAGTATTTT. Encoded protein: CASSLGGGATDTQYF.

The J gene is TRBJ1-5, the V gene TRBV4-1; D may be TRBD1 (5 bases). Germline V lookup: CDR1 MGHRA, CDR2 YSYEKL. The CDR3 runs 14 residues. V was trimmed by 1 base and J by 3 bases, leaving 7 bases between them. CDR3 sequence reads: CASSQGQLNQPQHF. The CDR3 nucleotides read TGCGCCAGCAGCCAAGGACAGCTCAATCAGCCCCAGCATTTT.

The chain has TRBV29-1 and TRBJ2-3; TRBD1 matches 8 bases. V was clipped by 8 bases and J by 2 bases; unmatched bases: 9. CDR3 size: 14 residues. Germline V gene data show CDR1 as SQVTM and CDR2 as ANQGSEA. CDR3 region: CSLRQGRSTDTQYF. In nucleotides, the CDR3 is TGCAGCCTACGACAGGGGCGATCCACAGATACGCAGTATTTT.

This chain connects TRBV9 to TRBJ2-5; TRBD2 agrees at 9 bases. V lost 0 bases to trimming and J lost 3 bases; unmatched junction nucleotides: 6. The CDR3 loop spans 16 amino acids. Looked up from germline, CDR1 is SGDLS and CDR2 is YYNGEE. The CDR3 DNA reads as TGTGCCAGCAGCGTAGCCCCCCGACTAGCGGAAGAGACCCAGTACTTC. Translating it yields CASSVAPRLAEETQYF.

The chain is built from TRBV7-2 and TRBJ1-1, with 7 bases that match TRBD1. V lost 5 bases and J lost 1; bases outside the gene matches: 7. The CDR3 is 15 residues long. The V gene's germline CDR1 is SGHTA and CDR2 FQGNSA. The CDR3 nucleotides are TGTGCCAGCAGCACCCGGACAGGAGCGAACACTGAAGCTTTCTTT. Protein product: CASSTRTGANTEAFF.

V usage is TRBV6-5 and J usage is TRBJ1-5, with D possibly TRBD1 on 5 matching bases. From germline, CDR1 is MNHEY and CDR2 SVGAGI. This CDR3 is 14 amino acids long. Between the trimmed V and J ends, which lost 6 bases and 3 bases, there was a span of 12 bases. The CDR3 loop reads CASSGTQFNQPQHF. CDR3 in DNA: TGTGCCAGCAGCGGGACTCAATTCAATCAGCCCCAGCATTTT.

A few counts support this clone. The J gene is TRBJ2-2, the V gene TRBV6-5; the D is unclear. Trimming removed 5 bases at V and 2 bases at J, with 12 bases between. This CDR3 is 15 amino acids long. CDR1 MNHEY and CDR2 SVGAGI come from the germline V gene. The CDR3, as DNA: TGTGCCAGCAGTACCTTTCGAGCCAACACCGGGGAGCTGTTTTTT. Its translation: CASSTFRANTGELFF.

The chain employs TRBV7-2 and TRBJ2-2; tentative D call: TRBD2 (5 bases). The CDR3 runs 16 residues. Trimming stripped 0 bases from V and 7 bases from J, with 15 bases between. CDR1 is SGHTA and CDR2 is FQGNSA in the germline V gene. The CDR3 loop reads CASSLAPAARIGELFF. CDR3 DNA sequence: TGTGCCAGCAGCTTAGCACCAGCGGCTCGAATCGGGGAGCTGTTTTTT.

CDR3 nucleotide sequence: TGTGCCAGCAGCGTAGGGGGCAGGTCGGAGACCCAGTACTTC. Its translation: CASSVGGRSETQYF. The rearrangement links TRBV9 to TRBJ2-5; D might be TRBD1 (5 bases). The V gene lost 0 bases and the J gene lost 5 bases, with 11 bases spanning the gap. Germline V lookup: CDR1 SGDLS, CDR2 YYNGEE. CDR3 length: 14 residues.